One and the same sample provided the 23 T cell receptor beta chains below, sequenced in a study of T cell changes during pregnancy in multiple sclerosis. Assay: immunoSEQ multiplex PCR; the TCRdb copy retains only in-frame clones and omits some. The profile shows 130,000 or so clones, approximately 95% of them singletons. The sequences come from peripheral blood, collected before pregnancy. The receptors here all came from a female donor with multiple sclerosis, enrolled in a pregnancy study.

The chain joins TRBV10-3 to TRBJ2-1; TRBD2 matches 8 bases. There are 12 residues in the CDR3. J lost 6 bases, V lost 10 bases, and 5 bases had no gene match. Germline-derived CDR1 and CDR2 are ENHRY and SYGVKD. In nucleotides, the CDR3 is TGTGCCACCGGGGGGGCGGGCAATGAGCAGTTCTTC. Protein: CATGGAGNEQFF.

The CDR3, as DNA: TGTGCCATCATGCGACCTGAGGAAGTCGGAAACACCATATATTTT. As protein: CAIMRPEEVGNTIYF. This chain uses TRBV10-3 with TRBJ1-3; D remains ambiguous. Germline V gene lookup returns CDR1 ENHRY and CDR2 SYGVKD. Trimming pared 7 bases from V and 4 bases from J, leaving 17 bases between. CDR3 length: 15 amino acids.

The chain recombines TRBV5-1 with TRBJ2-1, with D unclear. Trimming cost V 4 bases and J 0 bases, with 5 bases left between them. The CDR3 has 13 residues. CDR1 SGHRS and CDR2 YFSETQ come from the germline V gene. The CDR3 coding sequence is TGCGCCAGCAGCCCAGGCTCCTACAATGAGCAGTTCTTC. Translation: CASSPGSYNEQFF. Full variable domain (outside the CDR3, taken from reference TRBV5-1 and TRBJ2-1): KAGVTQTPRYLIKTRGQQVTLSCSPISGHRSVSWYQQTPGQGLQFLFEYFSETQRNKGNFPGRFSGRQFSNSRSEMNVSTLELGDSALYLCASSPGSYNEQFFGPGTRLTVL.

V is TRBV5-8 and J is TRBJ1-4; D is unresolved. V dropped 4 bases and J dropped 2 bases, with 6 bases sitting between them. CDR1 is SGHTS, CDR2 YDEGEE, per germline. This CDR3 contains 13 residues. The CDR3 region is CASSEFTNEKLFF. The CDR3 DNA sequence: TGTGCCAGCAGCGAGTTCACTAATGAAAAACTGTTTTTT.

The rearrangement joins TRBV11-3 to TRBJ2-3; D is possibly TRBD1 (5 bases). Trimming removed 1 base from V and 4 bases from J, with 12 bases in between. The length of the CDR3 is 15 residues. The V gene's germline CDR1 is SGHNT and CDR2 YENEEA. CDR3: CASSLGWGEADTQYF. Written as DNA, the CDR3 is TGTGCCAGCAGCTTAGGCTGGGGCGAGGCAGATACGCAGTATTTT.

This chain links TRBV30 with TRBJ1-1; D gene unclear. The V end lost 5 bases, the J end lost 3 bases, and 10 bases lay between the germline ends. The germline CDR1 and CDR2 sequences are GTSNPN and SVGIG (reference sequence). This CDR3 is built from 12 residues. This CDR3 is CAWVVGDTEAFF. CDR3 bases: TGTGCCTGGGTGGTGGGCGACACTGAAGCTTTCTTT.

This clone showed up just once. The chain combines TRBV5-1 with TRBJ2-1; no firm D call. The CDR3 has 15 residues. Germline CDR1 and CDR2: SGHRS and YFSETQ. With 0 bases removed from V and 5 bases from J, the gap between germline ends came to 12 bases. This CDR3 is CASSLVRGANNEQFF. CDR3 sequence (DNA): TGCGCCAGCAGCTTGGTAAGAGGAGCCAACAATGAGCAGTTCTTC. The complete variable domain, with remaining parts taken from reference TRBV5-1 and TRBJ2-1, reads KAGVTQTPRYLIKTRGQQVTLSCSPISGHRSVSWYQQTPGQGLQFLFEYFSETQRNKGNFPGRFSGRQFSNSRSEMNVSTLELGDSALYLCASSLVRGANNEQFFGPGTRLTVL.

This chain links TRBV27 with TRBJ1-5; no definite D call. Germline assignment: CDR1 MNHEY and CDR2 SMNVEV (reference sequence). The V end lost 3 bases, the J end lost 3 bases, and 6 bases lay between the germline ends. This CDR3 is 13 amino acids long. The CDR3 coding sequence is TGTGCCAGCAGTTTGAGGTACAATCAGCCCCAGCATTTT. Translation: CASSLRYNQPQHF.

The chain combines TRBV5-1 with TRBJ2-5; D remains ambiguous. The CDR3 has 14 residues. With 4 bases removed from V and 3 bases from J, the gap between germline ends came to 13 bases. Per germline, CDR1 SGHRS and CDR2 YFSETQ. The chain's CDR3 is CASSLSGFEETQYF. The CDR3 nucleotides read TGCGCCAGCAGCCTCTCCGGGTTCGAAGAGACCCAGTACTTC.

CDR3 in DNA: TGTGCCAGCAGTTCCGACAGGGTTGGGGGAAACACCATATATTTT. Its protein is CASSSDRVGGNTIYF. The rearrangement uses TRBV6-5 and TRBJ1-3; 7 nucleotides align to TRBD1. Germline trimming cut 4 bases from V and 4 bases from J; bases unmatched to any gene: 7. CDR3 size: 15 residues. CDR1 and CDR2 from the germline V gene are MNHEY and SVGAGI.

J is TRBJ2-7 and V is TRBV4-2, with unresolved D. Trimming shortened V by 2 bases and J by 5 bases, and 10 bases separated the two germline ends. The CDR3 is 13 residues long. The germline V gene has CDR1 LGHNA and CDR2 YNFKEQ. CDR3 sequence reads: CASSQSMRNEQYF. CDR3 nucleotide sequence: TGTGCCAGCAGCCAAAGTATGCGGAACGAGCAGTACTTC.

V and J are TRBV19 and TRBJ1-5; D is perhaps TRBD1 (5 bases). V was clipped by 2 bases and J by 5 bases, with 10 bases between them. The germline gives CDR1 LNHDA, CDR2 SQIVND (reference sequence). CDR3 size: 14 residues. The CDR3 loop is CASSIRGTYQPQHF. CDR3 DNA sequence: TGTGCCAGTAGTATAAGGGGAACATATCAGCCCCAGCATTTT. The full variable domain, rest sourced from reference TRBV19 and TRBJ1-5, is DGGITQSPKYLFRKEGQNVTLSCEQNLNHDAMYWYRQDPGQGLRLIYYSQIVNDFQKGDIAEGYSVSREKKESFPLTVTSAQKNPTAFYLCASSIRGTYQPQHFGDGTRLSIL.

The J gene is TRBJ1-1, the V gene TRBV27; perhaps TRBD1 as D (5 bases). The CDR3 loop spans 14 amino acids. The V end lost 3 bases, the J end lost 4 bases, and 12 bases lay between the germline ends. The V gene's germline CDR1 is MNHEY and CDR2 SMNVEV (reference sequence). DNA of the CDR3: TGTGCCAGCAGTTTTGACCTGGGGGGCACTGAAGCTTTCTTT. It yields the protein CASSFDLGGTEAFF.

The chain combines TRBV6-5 with TRBJ1-1, with 8 bases matching TRBD1. The trim removed 5 bases at V and 5 bases at J, leaving 1 base unmatched. The germline gives CDR1 MNHEY, CDR2 SVGAGI. This CDR3 spans 12 amino acids. The CDR3 sequence is CASSTGGTEAFF. CDR3 coding DNA: TGTGCCAGCAGTACAGGGGGAACTGAAGCTTTCTTT.

The chain couples TRBV6-1 to TRBJ2-7, with 9 bases fitting TRBD2. V shed 8 bases, J shed 2 bases, and the junction held 4 bases outside the gene matches. This CDR3 comprises 13 residues. The germline CDR1 and CDR2 sequences are MNHNS and SASEGT. CDR3 DNA sequence: TGTGCCAGCCACCTAGCGGGAACCTACGAGCAGTACTTC. Translation gives CASHLAGTYEQYF.

The V call is TRBV9, the J call TRBJ2-3, with D maybe TRBD2 (6 bases). Germline CDR1 reads SGDLS; CDR2 reads YYNGEE. CDR3 length: 15 amino acids. Between the trimmed V and J ends, which lost 3 bases and 3 bases, there was a span of 14 bases. The chain's CDR3 is CASSAAGSFTDTQYF. DNA of the CDR3: TGTGCCAGCAGCGCAGCGGGTTCTTTTACAGATACGCAGTATTTT.

The rearrangement joins TRBV6-6 to TRBJ1-4; D not resolved. V was pared by 0 bases and J by 7 bases, with 12 bases between. The CDR3 consists of 15 residues. Germline-derived CDR1 and CDR2 are MNHNY and SVGAGI (reference sequence). The CDR3 sequence: CASSYSGESSEKLFF. Here the CDR3 DNA reads TGTGCCAGCAGTTACTCTGGGGAGAGTAGTGAAAAACTGTTTTTT.

CDR3 sequence: CASSLRQGADEQYF. CDR3 DNA: TGTGCCAGCAGCTTAAGACAGGGGGCGGACGAGCAGTACTTC. The rearrangement links TRBV7-2 to TRBJ2-7, with TRBD1 matching over 10 bases. V was clipped by 2 bases and J by 5 bases; unmatched bases: 3. The CDR3 is 14 residues long. Germline CDR1 is SGHTA and CDR2 is FQGNSA.

V gene TRBV30 combines with J gene TRBJ1-4, with D hard to call. This CDR3 region has 14 residues. Per germline, CDR1 GTSNPN and CDR2 SVGIG (reference sequence). V was cut by 3 bases and J by 8 bases, with 16 bases left in between. This chain's CDR3 is CAWSLHRGKEKLFF. The CDR3 DNA reads as TGTGCCTGGAGCCTTCACCGAGGAAAGGAAAAACTGTTTTTT. Variable domain in full (rest from reference TRBV30 and TRBJ1-4): SQTIHQWPATLVQPVGSPLSLECTVEGTSNPNLYWYRQAAGRGLQLLFYSVGIGQISSEVPQNLSASRPQDRQFILSSKKLLLSDSGFYLCAWSLHRGKEKLFFGSGTQLSVL.

The genes are TRBV27 and TRBJ2-1; 13 bases are a match to TRBD2. The CDR3 contains 15 residues. V dropped 5 bases and J dropped 4; count of bases not matched to a gene: 2. CDR1 MNHEY and CDR2 SMNVEV come from the germline V gene (reference sequence). CDR3 nucleotide sequence: TGTGCCAGCAGTGCGGGACTAGCGGGATACAATGAGCAGTTCTTC. This encodes CASSAGLAGYNEQFF.

V usage is TRBV7-3 and J usage is TRBJ2-1; the D is unclear. The V gene's germline CDR1 is SGHTA and CDR2 FQGTGA. V lost 2 bases and J lost 2, with 7 bases in between. The length of the CDR3 is 14 residues. The CDR3 DNA is TGTGCCAGCAGCTTATCAGTTGCCTACAATGAGCAGTTCTTC. As protein: CASSLSVAYNEQFF.

The chain is built from TRBV7-9 and TRBJ1-2; 8 bases align to TRBD1. Germline assignment: CDR1 SEHNR and CDR2 FQNEAQ (reference sequence). Losses at the gene ends were 0 bases for V and 8 bases for J; bases not matched to a gene: 5. This CDR3 has 14 amino acids. Here the CDR3 DNA reads TGTGCCAGCAGCTTAGCCGACAGGGGCCGGGGCTACACCTTC. This encodes CASSLADRGRGYTF.

The chain couples TRBV5-6 to TRBJ1-3; weak D call: TRBD1 (5 bases). Per the germline V gene, CDR1 is SGHDT and CDR2 is YYEEEE. Between the trimmed V and J ends, which lost 2 bases and 3 bases, there was a span of 12 bases. The CDR3 covers 15 residues. CDR3 amino acids: CASSFGGSVGNTIYF. As DNA, the CDR3 is TGTGCCAGCAGCTTTGGGGGGAGTGTTGGAAACACCATATATTTT.